These 11 T cell receptor delta chains came from one sample sequenced in a study of γδ T cells in repeated Plasmodium falciparum infection. Bulk repertoires came from Vgamma9/Vdelta2+ or Vdelta2-negative gammadelta T cells flow-sorted from PBMC. TCRdb fed the multiplex PCR reads to CATT. The table lists tens of thousands of delta-chain clones, more than 0.85% of them singletons. The sample comprised gamma-delta T cells from blood. Receptors were obtained from a pool of human donors (malaria-infected and uninfected, not separated).

This clone was observed many times. This likely reflects a read error, since a far larger clone is one base away. Distinct nucleotide sequences in the sample also encode this CDR3. The chain couples TRDV2 to TRDJ1; D perhaps matches TRDD3 (5 bases). The CDR3 has 14 amino acids. Per the germline V gene, CDR1 is GEAIGNYY and CDR2 is EKD. The CDR3 is CACDIGVSTDKLIF. CDR3 DNA: TGTGCCTGTGACATTGGGGTCAGCACCGATAAGCTCATCTTT.

This clone was seen repeatedly, ten times or more. The CDR3 is CACDHPYWGDYTDKLIF. Written as DNA, the CDR3 is TGTGCCTGTGACCACCCTTACTGGGGGGATTACACCGATAAACTCATCTTT. The genes are TRDV2 and TRDJ1; 8 bases map to TRDD3. From germline, CDR1 is GEAIGNYY and CDR2 EKD. V was clipped by 3 bases and J by 0 bases; unmatched bases: 11. The CDR3 has 17 residues.

This clone was observed a few times. The protein TCRdb lists belongs to a much larger clone and differs from this DNA's translation at residue 4, which points to a read error; the protein shown is made from the DNA. The chain is built from TRDV2 and TRDJ1, with D uncertain. TCRdb offers no J gene call, so here the DNA was matched to germline to obtain one. From germline, CDR1 is GEAIGNYY and CDR2 EKD. This CDR3 is built from 18 residues. Trimming took 6 bases from V and 0 from J, leaving 25 bases between them. CDR3 loop: CACIQFSRYHPYTDKLIF. CDR3 nucleotide sequence: TGTGCCTGTATCCAATTCTCGAGGTATCACCCTTACACCGATAAACTCATCTTT.

This clone was counted ten times or more. This chain links TRDV1 with TRDJ1, with 7 bases matching TRDD2. The germline gives CDR1 TSWWSYY, CDR2 QGS. The CDR3 sequence is 21 residues long. V shed 4 bases and J 3 bases; nucleotides not matched to a gene: 26. CDR3 bases: TGTGCTCTTGGGGTCTTTTTCTGGCCTTCCTCCAAGGAAGTACTGGCCGATAAACTCATCTTT. Translation: CALGVFFWPSSKEVLADKLIF.

Only a few counts were recorded for this clone. With a far larger clone one base away, a read error is the likely cause. Other DNA sequences in the sample encode the same CDR3. The rearrangement uses TRDV1 and TRDJ1; 12 nucleotides line up with TRDD3. The J gene, not given by TCRdb, was assigned here from a germline match of the nucleotide sequence. J lost 1 base, V lost 0 bases, and 27 bases had no gene match. From germline, CDR1 is TSWWSYY and CDR2 QGS. The CDR3 has 25 amino acids. CDR3 bases: TGTGCTCTTGGGGAACTAGTAGGGATGTACCGACACGCCCCAGTACTGGGGGATACCACCGATAAACTCATCTTT. It specifies CALGELVGMYRHAPVLGDTTDKLIF.

At least ten counts were recorded for this clone. TCRdb assigns this DNA the protein of a much larger clone, which departs from its translation at residue 7; this likely reflects a read error, and the protein shown comes from translating the DNA. The J gene is TRDJ1, the V gene TRDV2, with 12 positions matching TRDD3. TCRdb records no J gene; here it was assigned by comparing the DNA to germline. CDR1 is GEAIGNYY, CDR2 EKD, per germline. The CDR3 sequence is 19 residues long. The V segment lost 0 bases and the J segment 0 bases; nucleotides outside the gene matches: 10. For the CDR3, the DNA is TGTGCCTGTGACACCGGGGTCTGGGGGATACGCGGGTACACCGATAAACTCATCTTT. As protein: CACDTGVWGIRGYTDKLIF.

About this clone itself: This DNA's translation differs at residue 9 from TCRdb's protein, which comes from a much larger clone; a read error is likely, and the protein shown is translated from the DNA. The chain couples TRDV2 to TRDJ1, with D tentatively TRDD3 (6 bases). TCRdb is silent on the J gene; assignment here came from matching the DNA to germline. Germline loops: CDR1 GEAIGNYY, CDR2 EKD. V was pared by 0 bases and J by 3 bases, with 16 bases between. The CDR3 is made up of 16 amino acids. The CDR3 is CACDTLGDEVADKLIF. The DNA of the CDR3 is TGTGCCTGTGACACCCTCGGGGATGAGGTGGCCGATAAACTCATCTTT.

Sample share makes this clone medium-sized (0.01 to 0.1%). V gene TRDV1 combines with J gene TRDJ1, with D uncertain. V was cut by 9 bases and J by 4 bases, with 12 bases left in between. Germline values: CDR1 TSWWSYY, CDR2 QGS. This CDR3 is built from 12 residues. DNA of the CDR3: TGTGCTCTCCTAGCCCGGGGCGATAAACTCATCTTT. Its translation: CALLARGDKLIF.

As for this clone: This DNA translates differently at residue 11 from the TCRdb protein, which is that of a much larger clone; a read error is likely, and the protein shown is the DNA's own translation. V gene TRDV1 combines with J gene TRDJ1; 11 positions agree with TRDD3. The length of the CDR3 is 18 residues. CDR1 is TSWWSYY and CDR2 is QGS in the germline V gene. Trimming took 0 bases from V and 0 from J; bases not matched to a gene: 6. Here the CDR3 reads CALGELYWGIGYTDKLIF. CDR3 DNA sequence: TGTGCTCTTGGGGAACTTTACTGGGGGATAGGGTACACCGATAAACTCATCTTT.

A word on this clone: A read error is the likely source, as a far larger clone sits one nucleotide away. Other DNA sequences in this sample translate to the same CDR3. The genes are TRDV2 and TRDJ1, with D possibly TRDD2 on 6 matching bases. Germline matching of the DNA provided the J gene here, since TCRdb leaves it blank. Germline V lookup: CDR1 GEAIGNYY, CDR2 EKD. The ends were cut back, 2 bases at V and 0 bases at J, with 24 bases in the middle. CDR3 length: 19 amino acids. CDR3 nucleotides: TGTGCCTGTGACAACTCCTACGCAGCTGCCCATAAAGACACCGATAAACTCATCTTT. Its protein product is CACDNSYAAAHKDTDKLIF.

To note about this clone: TCRdb's listed protein matches a much larger clone and diverges from this DNA's translation at residue 4, likely through a read error; the protein shown comes from the DNA. This chain joins TRDV1 and TRDJ2; 11 bases are a match to TRDD3. Germline CDR1 TSWWSYY, CDR2 QGS. The CDR3 is made up of 21 amino acids. V shed 7 bases, J shed 1 base, and the junction held 20 bases outside the gene matches. CDR3 nucleotide sequence: TGTGCTCTTGCCCTCGCCTCCTCTGGGGGATACAACCCATTTTTGACAGCACAACTCTTCTTT. This encodes CALALASSGGYNPFLTAQLFF.